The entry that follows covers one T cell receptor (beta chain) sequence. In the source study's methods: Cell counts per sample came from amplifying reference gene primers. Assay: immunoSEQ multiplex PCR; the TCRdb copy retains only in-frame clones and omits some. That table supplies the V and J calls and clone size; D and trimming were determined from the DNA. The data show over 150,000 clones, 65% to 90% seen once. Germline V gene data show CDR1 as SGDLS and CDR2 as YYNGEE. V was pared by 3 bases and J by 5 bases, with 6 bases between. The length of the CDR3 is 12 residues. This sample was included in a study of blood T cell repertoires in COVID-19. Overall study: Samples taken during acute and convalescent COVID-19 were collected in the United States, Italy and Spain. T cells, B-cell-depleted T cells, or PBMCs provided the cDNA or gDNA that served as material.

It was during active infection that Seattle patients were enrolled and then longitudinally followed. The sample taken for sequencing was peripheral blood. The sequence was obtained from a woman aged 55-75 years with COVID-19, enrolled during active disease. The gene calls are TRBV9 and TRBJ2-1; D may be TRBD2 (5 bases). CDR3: CASSGENNEQFF. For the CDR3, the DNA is TGTGCCAGCAGCGGGGAGAACAATGAGCAGTTCTTC.